This T cell receptor beta chain was observed in a study of blood T cell repertoires in COVID-19. About the study: COVID-19 samples from acute and convalescent phases originated in the United States, Italy and Spain.

Seattle's cohort entered during active infection and was followed longitudinally. This clone has only one observation. In the original processing: Using reference gene primer amplification, nucleated cell counts were estimated. Only in-frame clones appear in the TCRdb table, and some are missing; sequencing was by immunoSEQ multiplex PCR. The V and J calls and clone size are taken from that table; D and trimming were inferred from the DNA. The top ten clones hold roughly 0.78% of a sample with under 550,000 clones, about 90% of them seen once. The TCR sequence derives from a man aged 18 to 29 with COVID-19, enrolled during active disease. The sample taken for sequencing was peripheral blood.

CDR3 in amino acids: CASSLWGGTGDGEQFF. The CDR3 DNA is TGCGCCAGCAGCTTGTGGGGCGGGACAGGGGATGGGGAGCAGTTCTTC. The chain uses TRBV5-1 and TRBJ2-1; 10 positions agree with TRBD1. V lost 1 base and J lost 10; bases outside the gene matches: 11. Germline CDR1 reads SGHRS; CDR2 reads YFSETQ. The CDR3 is 16 residues long.